This section outlines one T cell receptor (beta chain) sequence together with its context. The antigen is not known. The source material, roughly 18-31 mg of unsorted bulk tissue, was used to co-extract RNA and DNA. Every tumor sample analyzed contained over 75% viable tumor cells. The sample is drawn from a study of tumor-infiltrating lymphocytes in primary liver carcinoma. TCR beta cDNA was made from 500 ng total RNA with a constant-region primer. It was through three nested multiplex PCR rounds of slightly modified ARM-PCR that TCR beta libraries arose. It was with TRBV1-TRBV30 forward primers and a C-beta reverse primer that the first two PCR rounds were run, at about 10 cycles each. TCRdb re-called the multiplex PCR reads with MiXCR, one entry per CDR3 protein. The sample lists approximately 73,000 distinct CDR3 sequences, 71% occurring once. Germline-derived CDR1 and CDR2 are SQVTM and ANQGSEA. Trimming shortened V by 2 bases and J by 3 bases, and 15 bases separated the two germline ends. The CDR3 consists of 15 residues.

Study-level results: Only around 7-25% of top clones occurred in all five tumor regions. Against blood, tumors held a significantly higher top-250-clone fraction (p = 0.039).

This receptor was identified in a woman aged 60-70 years with primary liver carcinoma and hepatitis B virus infection. The sample comprised liver tumor tissue from sampling region 4. Sample subset: tumor region T4, right-lateral pole. This sequence joins TRBV29-1 and TRBJ2-3, with a possible D match to TRBD1 (5 bases). The CDR3 loop reads CSVETGVGYTDTQYF. CDR3 in DNA: TGCAGCGTTGAAACAGGAGTGGGATATACAGATACGCAGTATTTT.